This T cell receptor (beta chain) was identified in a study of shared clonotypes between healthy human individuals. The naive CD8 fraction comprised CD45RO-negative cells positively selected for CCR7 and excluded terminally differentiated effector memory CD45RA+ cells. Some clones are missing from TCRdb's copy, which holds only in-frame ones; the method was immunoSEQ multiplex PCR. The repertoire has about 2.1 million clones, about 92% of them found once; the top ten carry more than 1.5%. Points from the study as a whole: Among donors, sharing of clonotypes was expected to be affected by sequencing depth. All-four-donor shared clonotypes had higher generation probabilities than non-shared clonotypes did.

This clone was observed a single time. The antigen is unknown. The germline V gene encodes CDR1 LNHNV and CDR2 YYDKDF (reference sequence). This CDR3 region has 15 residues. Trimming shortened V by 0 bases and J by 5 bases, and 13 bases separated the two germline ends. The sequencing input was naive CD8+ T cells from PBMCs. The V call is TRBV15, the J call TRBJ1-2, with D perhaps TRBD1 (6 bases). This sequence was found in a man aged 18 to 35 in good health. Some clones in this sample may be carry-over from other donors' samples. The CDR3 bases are TGTGCCACCAGCAGAGATGGGGGGCCGGGATATGGCTACACCTTC. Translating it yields CATSRDGGPGYGYTF.